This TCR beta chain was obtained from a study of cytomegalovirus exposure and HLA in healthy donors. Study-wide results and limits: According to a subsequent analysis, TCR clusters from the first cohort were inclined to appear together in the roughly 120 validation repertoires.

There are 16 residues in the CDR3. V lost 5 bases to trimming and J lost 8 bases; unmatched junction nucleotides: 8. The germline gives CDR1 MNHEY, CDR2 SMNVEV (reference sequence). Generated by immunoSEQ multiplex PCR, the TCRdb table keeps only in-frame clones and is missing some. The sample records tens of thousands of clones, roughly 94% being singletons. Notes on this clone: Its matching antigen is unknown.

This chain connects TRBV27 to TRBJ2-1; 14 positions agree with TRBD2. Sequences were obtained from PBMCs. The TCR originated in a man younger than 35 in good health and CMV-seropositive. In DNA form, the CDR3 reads TGTGCCAGCAGTCCCTCTTTGGGACTAGCGGGAGATGAGCAGTTCTTC. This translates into CASSPSLGLAGDEQFF.